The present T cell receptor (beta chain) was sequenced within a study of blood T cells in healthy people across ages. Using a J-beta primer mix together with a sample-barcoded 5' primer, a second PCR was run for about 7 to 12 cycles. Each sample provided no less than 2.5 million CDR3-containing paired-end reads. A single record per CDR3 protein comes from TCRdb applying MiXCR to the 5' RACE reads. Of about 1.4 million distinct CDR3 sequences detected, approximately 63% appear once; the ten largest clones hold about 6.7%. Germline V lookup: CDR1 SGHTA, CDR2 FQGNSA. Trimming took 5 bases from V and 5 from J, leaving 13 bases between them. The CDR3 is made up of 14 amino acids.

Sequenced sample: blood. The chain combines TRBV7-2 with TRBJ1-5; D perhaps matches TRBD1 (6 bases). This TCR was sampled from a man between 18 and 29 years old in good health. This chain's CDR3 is CASSLTGMDQPQHF. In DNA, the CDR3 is TGTGCCAGCAGCCTTACAGGGATGGATCAGCCCCAGCATTTT.